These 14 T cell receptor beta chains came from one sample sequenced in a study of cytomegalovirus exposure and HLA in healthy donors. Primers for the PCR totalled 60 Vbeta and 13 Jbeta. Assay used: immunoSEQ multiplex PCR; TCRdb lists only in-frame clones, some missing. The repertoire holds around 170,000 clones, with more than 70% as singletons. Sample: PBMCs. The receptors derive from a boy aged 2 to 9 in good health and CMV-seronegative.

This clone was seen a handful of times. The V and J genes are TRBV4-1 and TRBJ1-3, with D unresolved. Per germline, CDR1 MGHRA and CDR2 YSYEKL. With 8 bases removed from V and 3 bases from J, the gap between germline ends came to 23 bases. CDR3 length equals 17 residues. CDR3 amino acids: CASSISRAGKDGNTIYF. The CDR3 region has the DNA TGCGCCAGCTCGATCTCGAGGGCGGGGAAAGATGGAAACACCATATATTTT.

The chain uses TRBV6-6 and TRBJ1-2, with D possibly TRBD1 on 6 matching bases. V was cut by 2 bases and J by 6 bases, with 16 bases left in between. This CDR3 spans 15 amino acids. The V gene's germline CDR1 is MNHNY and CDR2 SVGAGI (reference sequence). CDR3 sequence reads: CASSYPLGGQNGYTF. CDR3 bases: TGTGCCAGCAGTTACCCCTTGGGGGGGCAAAATGGCTACACCTTC.

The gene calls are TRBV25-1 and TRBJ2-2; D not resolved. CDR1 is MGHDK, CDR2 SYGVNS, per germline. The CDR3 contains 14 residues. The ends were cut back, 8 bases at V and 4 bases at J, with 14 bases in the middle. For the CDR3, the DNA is TGTGCCAGCTACGCCGATTTCGGCACCGGGGAGCTGTTTTTT. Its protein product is CASYADFGTGELFF.

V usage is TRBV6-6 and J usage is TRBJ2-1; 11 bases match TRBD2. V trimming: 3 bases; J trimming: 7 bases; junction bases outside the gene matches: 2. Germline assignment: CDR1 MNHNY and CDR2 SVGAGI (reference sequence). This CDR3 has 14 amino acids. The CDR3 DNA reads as TGTGCCAGCAGTTATGGGACTAGCGGTAATGAGCAGTTCTTC. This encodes CASSYGTSGNEQFF.

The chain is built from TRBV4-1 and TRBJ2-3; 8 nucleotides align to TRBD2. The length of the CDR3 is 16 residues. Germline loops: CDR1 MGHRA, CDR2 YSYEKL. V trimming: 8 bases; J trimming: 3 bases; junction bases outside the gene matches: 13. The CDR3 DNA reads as TGCGCCAGCCTCCCCCGTCCGGGACTAGGGACAGATACGCAGTATTTT. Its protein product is CASLPRPGLGTDTQYF.

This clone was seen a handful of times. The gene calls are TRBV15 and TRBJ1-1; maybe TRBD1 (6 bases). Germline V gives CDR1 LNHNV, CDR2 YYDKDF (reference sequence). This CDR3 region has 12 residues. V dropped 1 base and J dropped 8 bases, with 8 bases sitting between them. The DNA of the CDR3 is TGTGCCACCAGCAGAGCAACAGGGGAAGCTTTCTTT. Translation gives CATSRATGEAFF.

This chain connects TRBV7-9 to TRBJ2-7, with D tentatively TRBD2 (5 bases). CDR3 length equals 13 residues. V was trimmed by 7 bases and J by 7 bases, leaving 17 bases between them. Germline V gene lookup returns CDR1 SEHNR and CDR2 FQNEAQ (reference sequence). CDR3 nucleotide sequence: TGTGCCAGCACTCAGCTGGGGTCGGGAGAGCAGTACTTC. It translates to CASTQLGSGEQYF.

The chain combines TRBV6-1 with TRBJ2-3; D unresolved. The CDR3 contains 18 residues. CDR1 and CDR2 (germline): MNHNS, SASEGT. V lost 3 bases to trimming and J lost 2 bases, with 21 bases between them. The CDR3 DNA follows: TGTGCCAGCAGTGATTCCCCATTCGTGGCGGAGAACACAGATACGCAGTATTTT. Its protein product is CASSDSPFVAENTDTQYF.

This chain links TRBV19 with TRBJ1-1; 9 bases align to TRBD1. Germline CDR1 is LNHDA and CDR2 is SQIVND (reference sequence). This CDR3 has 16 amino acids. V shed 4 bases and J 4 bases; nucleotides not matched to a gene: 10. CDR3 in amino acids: CASSTSGTGPFTEAFF. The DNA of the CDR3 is TGTGCCAGTAGTACCTCGGGGACAGGGCCATTCACTGAAGCTTTCTTT.

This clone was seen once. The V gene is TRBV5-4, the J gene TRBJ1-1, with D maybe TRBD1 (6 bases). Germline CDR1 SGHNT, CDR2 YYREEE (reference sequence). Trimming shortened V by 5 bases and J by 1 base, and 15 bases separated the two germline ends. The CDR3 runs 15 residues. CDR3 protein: CASRSGGASNTEAFF. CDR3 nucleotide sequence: TGTGCCAGCAGATCCGGGGGGGCGTCGAACACTGAAGCTTTCTTT.

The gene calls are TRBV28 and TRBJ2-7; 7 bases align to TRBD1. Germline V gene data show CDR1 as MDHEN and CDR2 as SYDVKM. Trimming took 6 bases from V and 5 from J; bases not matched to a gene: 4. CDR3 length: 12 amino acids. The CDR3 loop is CASRATGDEQYF. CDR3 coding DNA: TGTGCCAGCAGGGCCACAGGGGACGAGCAGTACTTC.

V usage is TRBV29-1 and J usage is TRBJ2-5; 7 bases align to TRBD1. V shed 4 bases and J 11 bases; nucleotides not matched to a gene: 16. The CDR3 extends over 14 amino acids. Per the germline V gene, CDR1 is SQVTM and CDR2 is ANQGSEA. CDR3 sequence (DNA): TGCAGCGTTGGGGACAGAGGGCCGAGGTGGGAGCAGTACTTC. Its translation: CSVGDRGPRWEQYF.

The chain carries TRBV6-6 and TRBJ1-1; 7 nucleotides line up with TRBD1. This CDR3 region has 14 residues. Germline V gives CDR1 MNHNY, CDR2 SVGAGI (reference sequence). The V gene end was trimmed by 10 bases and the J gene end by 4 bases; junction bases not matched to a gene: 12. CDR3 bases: TGTGCCACTCAATACAGGGGAGGAGGCACTGAAGCTTTCTTT. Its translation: CATQYRGGGTEAFF.

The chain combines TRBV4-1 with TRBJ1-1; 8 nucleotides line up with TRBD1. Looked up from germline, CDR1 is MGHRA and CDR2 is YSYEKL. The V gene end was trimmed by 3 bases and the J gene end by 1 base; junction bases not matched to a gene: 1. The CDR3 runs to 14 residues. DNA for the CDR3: TGCGCCAGCAGCCAGGACAGGGAGAACACTGAAGCTTTCTTT. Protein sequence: CASSQDRENTEAFF.